This T cell receptor (beta chain) was sequenced for a study of graft-versus-host responses after intestinal transplantation. In the case of this clone: Its antigen remains unknown.

The method was immunoSEQ multiplex PCR; TCRdb's version includes in-frame clones alone and lacks a portion of them. The sample carries tens of thousands of clones, 90% recorded once. The V end lost 5 bases, the J end lost 3 bases, and 21 bases lay between the germline ends. Germline-derived CDR1 and CDR2 are MNHEY and SMNVEV (reference sequence). The CDR3 has 17 amino acids. Sample: unstimulated CD8+ T cells sorted from spleen or lymph node cells, taken before transplant. V is TRBV27 and J is TRBJ2-3; D is possibly TRBD2 (6 bases). This receptor was identified in a human donor who was the organ donor for an intestinal transplant. CDR3 in DNA: TGTGCCAGCAGTCATCTACGTCAAACGGGGGAGACAGATACGCAGTATTTT. This encodes CASSHLRQTGETDTQYF.